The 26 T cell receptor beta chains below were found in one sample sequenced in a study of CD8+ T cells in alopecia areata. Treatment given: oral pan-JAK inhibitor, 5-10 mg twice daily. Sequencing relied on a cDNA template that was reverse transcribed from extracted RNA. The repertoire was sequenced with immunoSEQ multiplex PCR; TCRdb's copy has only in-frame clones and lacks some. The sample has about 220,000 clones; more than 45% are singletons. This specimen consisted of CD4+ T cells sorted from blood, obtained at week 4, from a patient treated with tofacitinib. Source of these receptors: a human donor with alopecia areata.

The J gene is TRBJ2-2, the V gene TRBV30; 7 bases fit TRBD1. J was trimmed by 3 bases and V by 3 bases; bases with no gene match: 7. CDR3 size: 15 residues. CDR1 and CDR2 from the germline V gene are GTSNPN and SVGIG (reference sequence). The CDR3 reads CAWRSRDRYTGELFF. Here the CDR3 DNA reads TGTGCCTGGAGGTCCCGGGACAGATACACCGGGGAGCTGTTTTTT.

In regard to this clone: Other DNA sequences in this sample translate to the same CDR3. The DNA of the CDR3 is TGTGCCTGGAGTAGACAGGGTCATGGCTACACCTTC. This sequence encodes CAWSRQGHGYTF. The chain couples TRBV30 to TRBJ1-2, with 7 bases aligning to TRBD1. CDR1 is GTSNPN and CDR2 is SVGIG in the germline V gene (reference sequence). The CDR3 is 12 amino acids. Losses at the gene ends were 2 bases for V and 6 bases for J; bases not matched to a gene: 3.

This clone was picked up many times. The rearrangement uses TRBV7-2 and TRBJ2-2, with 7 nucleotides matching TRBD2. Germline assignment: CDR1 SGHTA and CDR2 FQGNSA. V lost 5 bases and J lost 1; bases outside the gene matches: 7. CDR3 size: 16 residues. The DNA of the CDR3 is TGTGCCAGCAGCACCTTGGGAGGGGTGAACACCGGGGAGCTGTTTTTT. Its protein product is CASSTLGGVNTGELFF.

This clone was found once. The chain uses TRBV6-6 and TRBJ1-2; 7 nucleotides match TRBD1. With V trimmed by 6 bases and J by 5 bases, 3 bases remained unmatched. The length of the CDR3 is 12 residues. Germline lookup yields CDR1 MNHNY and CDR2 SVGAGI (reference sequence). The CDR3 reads CASRGTEYGYTF. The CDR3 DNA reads TGTGCCAGCAGGGGGACAGAGTATGGCTACACCTTC.

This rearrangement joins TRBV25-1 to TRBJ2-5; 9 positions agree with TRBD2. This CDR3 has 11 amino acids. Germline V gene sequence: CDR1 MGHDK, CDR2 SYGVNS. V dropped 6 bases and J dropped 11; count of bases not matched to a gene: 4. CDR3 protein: CASSTSGPQYF. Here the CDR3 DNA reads TGTGCCAGCAGCACTAGCGGGCCGCAGTACTTC.

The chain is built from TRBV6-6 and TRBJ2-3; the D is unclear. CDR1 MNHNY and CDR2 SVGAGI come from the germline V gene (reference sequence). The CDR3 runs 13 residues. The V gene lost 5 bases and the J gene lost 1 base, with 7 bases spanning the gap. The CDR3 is CASSPRGTDTQYF. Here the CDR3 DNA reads TGTGCCAGCAGTCCCCGGGGCACAGATACGCAGTATTTT.

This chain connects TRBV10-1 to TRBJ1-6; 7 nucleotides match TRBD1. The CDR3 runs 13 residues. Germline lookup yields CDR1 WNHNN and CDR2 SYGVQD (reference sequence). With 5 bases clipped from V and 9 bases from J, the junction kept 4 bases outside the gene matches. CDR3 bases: TGCGCCAGCAGTCCAGGGGGATCTTCACCCCTCCACTTT. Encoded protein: CASSPGGSSPLHF.

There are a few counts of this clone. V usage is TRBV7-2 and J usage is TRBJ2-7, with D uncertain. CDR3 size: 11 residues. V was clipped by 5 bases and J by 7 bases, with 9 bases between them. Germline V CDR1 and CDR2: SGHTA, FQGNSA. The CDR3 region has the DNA TGTGCCAGCAGCCGAGGTTTAGAGCAGTACTTC. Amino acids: CASSRGLEQYF.

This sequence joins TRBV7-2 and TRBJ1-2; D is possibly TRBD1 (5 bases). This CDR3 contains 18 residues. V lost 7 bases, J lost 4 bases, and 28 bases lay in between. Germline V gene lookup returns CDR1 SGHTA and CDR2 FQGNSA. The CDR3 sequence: CASTHPVGHPGASYGYTF. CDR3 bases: TGTGCCAGCACTCACCCCGTGGGGCATCCGGGCGCTTCCTATGGCTACACCTTC. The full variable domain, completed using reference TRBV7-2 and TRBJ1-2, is GAGVSQSPSNKVTEKGKDVELRCDPISGHTALYWYRQSLGQGLEFLIYFQGNSAPDKSGLPSDRFSAERTGGSVSTLTIQRTQQEDSAVYLCASTHPVGHPGASYGYTFGSGTRLTVV.

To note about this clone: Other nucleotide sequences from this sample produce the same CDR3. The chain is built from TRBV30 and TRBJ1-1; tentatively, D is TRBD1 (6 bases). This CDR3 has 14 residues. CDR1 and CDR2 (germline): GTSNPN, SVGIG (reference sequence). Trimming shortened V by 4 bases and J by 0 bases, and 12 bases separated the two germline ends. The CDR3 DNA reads TGTGCCTGGACACGACAGGCGATGAACACTGAAGCTTTCTTT. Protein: CAWTRQAMNTEAFF.

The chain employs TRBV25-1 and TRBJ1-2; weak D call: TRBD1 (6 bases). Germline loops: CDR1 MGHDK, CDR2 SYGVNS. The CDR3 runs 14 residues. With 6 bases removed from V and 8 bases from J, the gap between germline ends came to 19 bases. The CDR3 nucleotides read TGTGCCAGCAGACCCGACAGGCCGGGGGGAGGCTACACCTTC. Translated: CASRPDRPGGGYTF.

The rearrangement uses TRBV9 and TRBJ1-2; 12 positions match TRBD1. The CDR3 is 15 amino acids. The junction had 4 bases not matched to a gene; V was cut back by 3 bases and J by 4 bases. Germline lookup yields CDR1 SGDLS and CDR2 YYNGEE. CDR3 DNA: TGTGCCAGCAGCGGGGGACAGGGGGCCGTCTATGGCTACACCTTC. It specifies CASSGGQGAVYGYTF.

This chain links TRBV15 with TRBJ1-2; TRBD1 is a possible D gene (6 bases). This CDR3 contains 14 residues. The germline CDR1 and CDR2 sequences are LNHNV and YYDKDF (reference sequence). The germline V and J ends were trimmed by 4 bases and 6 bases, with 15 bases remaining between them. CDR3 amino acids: CATSTATPGDGYTF. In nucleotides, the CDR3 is TGTGCCACCAGCACCGCTACTCCAGGGGATGGCTACACCTTC.

CDR3 loop: CASSSGTWTDGYTF. In nucleotides, the CDR3 is TGTGCCAGCAGCTCCGGGACCTGGACCGATGGCTACACCTTC. The genes are TRBV13 and TRBJ1-2, with a weak D call TRBD1 (5 bases). The CDR3 consists of 14 residues. V lost 4 bases, J lost 6 bases, and 15 bases lay in between. The germline gives CDR1 PRHDT, CDR2 FYEKMQ (reference sequence).

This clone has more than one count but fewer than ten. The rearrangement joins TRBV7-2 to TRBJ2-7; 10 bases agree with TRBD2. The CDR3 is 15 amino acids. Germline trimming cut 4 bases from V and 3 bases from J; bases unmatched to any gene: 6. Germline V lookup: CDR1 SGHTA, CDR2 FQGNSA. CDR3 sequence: CASSSTSGTYYEQYF. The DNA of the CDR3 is TGTGCCAGCAGCTCAACTAGCGGGACCTACTACGAGCAGTACTTC.

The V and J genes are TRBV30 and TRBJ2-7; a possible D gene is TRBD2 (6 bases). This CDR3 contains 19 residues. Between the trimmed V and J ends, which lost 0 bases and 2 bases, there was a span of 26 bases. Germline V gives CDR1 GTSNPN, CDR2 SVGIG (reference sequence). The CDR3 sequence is CAWSVSGRAGITLAYEQYF. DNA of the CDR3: TGTGCCTGGAGTGTAAGCGGGCGGGCAGGTATTACCCTTGCCTACGAGCAGTACTTC.

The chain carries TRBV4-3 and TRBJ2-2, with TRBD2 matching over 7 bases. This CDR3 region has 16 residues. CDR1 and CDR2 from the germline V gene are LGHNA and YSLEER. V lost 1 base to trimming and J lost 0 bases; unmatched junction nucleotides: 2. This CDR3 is CASSQGRGANTGELFF. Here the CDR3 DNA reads TGCGCCAGCAGCCAAGGCCGGGGGGCGAACACCGGGGAGCTGTTTTTT.

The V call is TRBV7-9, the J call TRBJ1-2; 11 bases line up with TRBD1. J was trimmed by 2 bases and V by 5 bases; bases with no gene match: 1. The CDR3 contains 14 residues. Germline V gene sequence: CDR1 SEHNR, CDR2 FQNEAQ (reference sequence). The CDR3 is CASSGQGANYGYTF. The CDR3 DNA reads TGTGCCAGCAGCGGACAGGGGGCGAACTATGGCTACACCTTC.

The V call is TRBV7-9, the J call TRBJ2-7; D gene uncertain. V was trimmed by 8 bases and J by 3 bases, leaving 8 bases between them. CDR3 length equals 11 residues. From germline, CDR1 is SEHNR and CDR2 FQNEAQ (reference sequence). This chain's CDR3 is CASGSDYEQYF. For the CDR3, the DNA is TGTGCCAGCGGCTCTGACTACGAGCAGTACTTC.

CDR3 sequence (DNA): TGCAGCGTTGAAGTAAGGGGGGTGGAGAACACTGAAGCTTTCTTT. It yields the protein CSVEVRGVENTEAFF. The chain combines TRBV29-1 with TRBJ1-1, with D tentatively TRBD1 (6 bases). The V end was cut by 1 base, the J end by 1 base, with 13 bases between. This CDR3 has 15 amino acids. Looked up from germline, CDR1 is SQVTM and CDR2 is ANQGSEA. The full variable domain, rest sourced from reference TRBV29-1 and TRBJ1-1, is SAVISQKPSRDICQRGTSLTIQCQVDSQVTMMFWYRQQPGQSLTLIATANQGSEATYESGFVIDKFPISRPNLTFSTLTVSNMSPEDSSIYLCSVEVRGVENTEAFFGQGTRLTVV.

CDR3 nucleotides: TGCAGCGTTGGCAGGGGAGTGGATCAGCCCCAGCATTTT. It yields the protein CSVGRGVDQPQHF. J is TRBJ1-5 and V is TRBV29-1, with D maybe TRBD1 (6 bases). Germline loops: CDR1 SQVTM, CDR2 ANQGSEA. There are 13 residues in the CDR3. Trimming shortened V by 4 bases and J by 5 bases, and 12 bases separated the two germline ends.

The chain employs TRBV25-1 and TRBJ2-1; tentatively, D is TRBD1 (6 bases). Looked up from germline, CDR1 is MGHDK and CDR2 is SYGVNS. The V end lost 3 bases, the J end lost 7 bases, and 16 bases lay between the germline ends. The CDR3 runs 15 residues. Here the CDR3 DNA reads TGTGCCAGCAGTGATCAAACAGGGTTGGGGAATGAGCAGTTCTTC. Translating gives CASSDQTGLGNEQFF. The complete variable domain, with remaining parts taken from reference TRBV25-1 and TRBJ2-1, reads EADIYQTPRYLVIGTGKKITLECSQTMGHDKMYWYQQDPGMELHLIHYSYGVNSTEKGDLSSESTVSRIRTEHFPLTLESARPSHTSQYLCASSDQTGLGNEQFFGPGTRLTVL.

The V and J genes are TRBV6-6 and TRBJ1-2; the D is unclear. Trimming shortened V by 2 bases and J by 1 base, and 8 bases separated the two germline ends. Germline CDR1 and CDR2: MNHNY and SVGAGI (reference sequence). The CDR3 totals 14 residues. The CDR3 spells CASSYPGRNYGYTF. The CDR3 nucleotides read TGTGCCAGCAGTTACCCCGGCCGTAACTATGGCTACACCTTC.

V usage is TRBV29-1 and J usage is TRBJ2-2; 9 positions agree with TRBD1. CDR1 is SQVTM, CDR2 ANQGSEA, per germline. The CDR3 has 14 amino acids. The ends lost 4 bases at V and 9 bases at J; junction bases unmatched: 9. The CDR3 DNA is TGCAGCGTTGCCGCAGGACAGGGGTTCCGGGAGCTGTTTTTT. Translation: CSVAAGQGFRELFF.

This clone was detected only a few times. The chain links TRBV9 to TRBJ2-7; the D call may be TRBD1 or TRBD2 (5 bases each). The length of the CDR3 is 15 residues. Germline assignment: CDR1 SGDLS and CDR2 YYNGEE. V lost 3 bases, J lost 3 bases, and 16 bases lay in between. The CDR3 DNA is TGTGCCAGCAGCGCGAGGGGCAAGGGTGACTACGAGCAGTACTTC. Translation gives CASSARGKGDYEQYF.

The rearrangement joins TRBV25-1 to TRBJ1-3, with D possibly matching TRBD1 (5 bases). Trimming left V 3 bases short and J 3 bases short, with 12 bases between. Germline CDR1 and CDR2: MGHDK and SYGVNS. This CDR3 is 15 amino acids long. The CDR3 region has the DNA TGTGCCAGCAGTGACCAGGGTCTACATGGAAACACCATATATTTT. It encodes CASSDQGLHGNTIYF.